The 5 T cell receptor beta chains listed next were all sequenced from one sample in a study of CDR3 diversity in severe acne. TCRdb reprocessed the PCR reads via MiXCR and lists one record per CDR3 protein. The data show under 95,000 distinct CDR3 sequences, 45% to 55% seen once. Specimen: blood. The receptors were sampled from a male donor in good health, serving as a control.

This sequence joins TRBV4-2 and TRBJ2-7; D remains ambiguous. The CDR3 spans 12 residues. The germline V gene has CDR1 LGHNA and CDR2 YNFKEQ. The V end lost 1 base, the J end lost 6 bases, and 7 bases lay between the germline ends. This chain's CDR3 is CASSQVGREQYF. CDR3 bases: TGTGCCAGCAGCCAAGTCGGGCGCGAGCAGTACTTC.

The V call is TRBV27, the J call TRBJ2-3, with TRBD2 matching 10 bases. This CDR3 has 15 amino acids. CDR1 and CDR2 from the germline V gene are MNHEY and SMNVEV (reference sequence). The V segment lost 5 bases and the J segment 11 bases; nucleotides outside the gene matches: 13. DNA of the CDR3: TGTGCCAGCAGTCGTAGCGGGAGGTTCCCCAATGAGCAGTATTTT. Residues: CASSRSGRFPNEQYF.

This clonotype was counted only a few times. The chain uses TRBV6-4 and TRBJ2-3, with 14 nucleotides matching TRBD2. Germline loops: CDR1 MRHNA, CDR2 SNTAGT. This CDR3 is built from 17 residues. Trimming took 0 bases from V and 2 from J; bases not matched to a gene: 1. This chain's CDR3 is CASSDSTSGGATDTQYF. In DNA, the CDR3 is TGTGCCAGCAGTGACTCGACTAGCGGGGGGGCCACAGATACGCAGTATTTT.

This clonotype was detected a few times. This sequence joins TRBV24-1 and TRBJ1-2, with TRBD1 matching 7 bases. This CDR3 comprises 14 residues. V shed 3 bases and J 2 bases; nucleotides not matched to a gene: 2. Germline V gene lookup returns CDR1 KGHDR and CDR2 SFDVKD. This chain's CDR3 is CATSDRDRNYGYTF. The CDR3 DNA reads as TGTGCCACCAGTGATCGGGACAGAAACTATGGCTACACCTTC.

This clonotype was seen a handful of times. The chain couples TRBV7-8 to TRBJ1-4; D may be TRBD1 (5 bases). V lost 0 bases, J lost 5 bases, and 10 bases lay in between. The V gene's germline CDR1 is SGHVS and CDR2 FQNEAQ. The CDR3 extends over 15 amino acids. The CDR3 DNA is TGTGCCAGCAGCTTAGCGCTTGGACACAATGAAAAACTGTTTTTT. It is translated as CASSLALGHNEKLFF.